This T cell receptor (beta chain) derives from a study of blood T cell repertoires in COVID-19. At the level of the study: Italy, Spain and the United States were the sources of the convalescent and acute COVID-19 samples. From T cells, B-cell-depleted T cells, or PBMCs came the material, which was cDNA or gDNA.

The CDR3 extends over 15 amino acids. V dropped 0 bases and J dropped 5 bases, with 13 bases sitting between them. CDR1 and CDR2 (germline): SGHNT, YYREEE (reference sequence). In the original workflow: For nucleated cells, counts were estimated from reference gene primer amplification. The repertoire was sequenced with immunoSEQ multiplex PCR; TCRdb's copy has only in-frame clones and lacks some. V, J and clone size reflect that table, while D and trimming were determined from the DNA. The sample records 150,000 to 200,000 clones, roughly nine tenths being singletons. The J gene is TRBJ2-3, the V gene TRBV5-4; the D is unclear. This receptor was identified in a woman in her 70s with acute or convalescent COVID-19. Sequencing was carried out using peripheral blood. The CDR3 DNA follows: TGTGCCAGCAGCTTGGGCCTAGAGGTTGGAGATACGCAGTATTTT. Its translation is CASSLGLEVGDTQYF. Full variable domain (rest looked up from reference TRBV5-4 and TRBJ2-3): ETGVTQSPTHLIKTRGQQVTLRCSSQSGHNTVSWYQQALGQGPQFIFQYYREEENGRGNFPPRFSGLQFPNYSSELNVNALELDDSALYLCASSLGLEVGDTQYFGPGTRLTVL.